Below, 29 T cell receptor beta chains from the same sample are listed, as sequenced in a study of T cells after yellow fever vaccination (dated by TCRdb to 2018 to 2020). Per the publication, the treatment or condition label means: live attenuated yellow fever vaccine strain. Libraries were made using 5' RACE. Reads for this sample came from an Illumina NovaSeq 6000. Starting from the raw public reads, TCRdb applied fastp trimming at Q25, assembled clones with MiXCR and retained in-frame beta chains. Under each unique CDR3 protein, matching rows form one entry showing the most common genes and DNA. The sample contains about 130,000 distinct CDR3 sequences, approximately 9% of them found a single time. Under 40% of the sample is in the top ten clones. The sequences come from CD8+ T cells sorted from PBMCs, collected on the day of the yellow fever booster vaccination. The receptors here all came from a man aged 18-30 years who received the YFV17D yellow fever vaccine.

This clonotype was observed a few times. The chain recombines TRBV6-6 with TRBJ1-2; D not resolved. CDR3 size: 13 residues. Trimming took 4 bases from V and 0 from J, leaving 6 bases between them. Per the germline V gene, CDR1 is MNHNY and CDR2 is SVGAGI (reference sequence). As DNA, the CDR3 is TGTGCCAGCAGTTTTCAAGCTAACTATGGCTACACCTTC. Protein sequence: CASSFQANYGYTF.

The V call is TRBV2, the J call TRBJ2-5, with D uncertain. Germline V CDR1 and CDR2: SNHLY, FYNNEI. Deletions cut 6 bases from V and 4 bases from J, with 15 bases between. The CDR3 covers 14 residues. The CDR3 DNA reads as TGTGCCAGCAGATACGCTCCACCCCCAGAGACCCAGTACTTC. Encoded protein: CASRYAPPPETQYF.

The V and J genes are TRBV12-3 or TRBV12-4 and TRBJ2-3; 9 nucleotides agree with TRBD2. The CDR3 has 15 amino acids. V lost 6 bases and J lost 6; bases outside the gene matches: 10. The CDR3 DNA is TGTGCCAGCAGCCCCCCTAGCGGGGACGGGGATACGCAGTATTTT. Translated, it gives CASSPPSGDGDTQYF.

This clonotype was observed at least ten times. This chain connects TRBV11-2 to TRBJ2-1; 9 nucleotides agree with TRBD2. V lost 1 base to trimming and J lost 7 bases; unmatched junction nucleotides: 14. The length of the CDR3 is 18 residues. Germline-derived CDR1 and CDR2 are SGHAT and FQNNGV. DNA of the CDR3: TGTGCCAGCAGCTTAGTTTTAGCGGGGGCCGACGGGGAGAATGAGCAGTTCTTC. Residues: CASSLVLAGADGENEQFF.

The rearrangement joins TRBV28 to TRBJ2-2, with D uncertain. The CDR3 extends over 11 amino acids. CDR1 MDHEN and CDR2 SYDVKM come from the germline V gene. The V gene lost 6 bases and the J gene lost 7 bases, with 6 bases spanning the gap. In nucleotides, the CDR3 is TGTGCCAGCAGAGATTACGGGGAGCTGTTTTTT. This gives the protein CASRDYGELFF.

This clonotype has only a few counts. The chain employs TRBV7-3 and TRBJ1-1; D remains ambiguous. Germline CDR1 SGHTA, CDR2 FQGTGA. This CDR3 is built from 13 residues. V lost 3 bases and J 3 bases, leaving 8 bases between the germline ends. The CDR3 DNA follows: TGTGCCAGCAGCTTCGCGGCCCACACTGAAGCTTTCTTT. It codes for CASSFAAHTEAFF. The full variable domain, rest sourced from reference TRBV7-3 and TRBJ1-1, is GAGVSQTPSNKVTEKGKYVELRCDPISGHTALYWYRQSLGQGPEFLIYFQGTGAADDSGLPNDRFFAVRPEGSVSTLKIQRTERGDSAVYLCASSFAAHTEAFFGQGTRLTVV.

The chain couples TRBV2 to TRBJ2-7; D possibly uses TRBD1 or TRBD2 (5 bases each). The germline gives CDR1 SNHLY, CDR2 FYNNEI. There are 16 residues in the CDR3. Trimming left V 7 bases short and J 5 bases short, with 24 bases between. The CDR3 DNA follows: TGTGCCAGCACCGGAGGAAGCCAGGGTTATTTCCACGAGCAGTACTTC. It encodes CASTGGSQGYFHEQYF.

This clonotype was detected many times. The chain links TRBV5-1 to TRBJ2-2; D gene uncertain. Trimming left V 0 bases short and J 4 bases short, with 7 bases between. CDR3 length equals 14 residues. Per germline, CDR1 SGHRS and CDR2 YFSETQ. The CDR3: CASSLVGGTGELFF. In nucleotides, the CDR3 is TGCGCCAGCAGCTTGGTTGGCGGCACCGGGGAGCTGTTTTTT. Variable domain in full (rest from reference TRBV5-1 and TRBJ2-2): KAGVTQTPRYLIKTRGQQVTLSCSPISGHRSVSWYQQTPGQGLQFLFEYFSETQRNKGNFPGRFSGRQFSNSRSEMNVSTLELGDSALYLCASSLVGGTGELFFGEGSRLTVL.

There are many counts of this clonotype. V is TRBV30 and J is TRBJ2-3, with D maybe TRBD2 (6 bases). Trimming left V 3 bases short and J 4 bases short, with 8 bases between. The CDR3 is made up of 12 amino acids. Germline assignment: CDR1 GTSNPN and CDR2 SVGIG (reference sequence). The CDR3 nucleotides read TGTGCCTGGAGACGCGGGGCAGATACGCAGTATTTT. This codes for CAWRRGADTQYF.

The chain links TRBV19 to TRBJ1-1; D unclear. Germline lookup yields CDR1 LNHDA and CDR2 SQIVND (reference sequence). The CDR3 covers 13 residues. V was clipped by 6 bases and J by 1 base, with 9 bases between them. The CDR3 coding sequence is TGTGCCAGTAGAGTTCAGGAGAACACTGAAGCTTTCTTT. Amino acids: CASRVQENTEAFF. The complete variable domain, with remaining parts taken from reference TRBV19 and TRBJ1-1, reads DGGITQSPKYLFRKEGQNVTLSCEQNLNHDAMYWYRQDPGQGLRLIYYSQIVNDFQKGDIAEGYSVSREKKESFPLTVTSAQKNPTAFYLCASRVQENTEAFFGQGTRLTVV.

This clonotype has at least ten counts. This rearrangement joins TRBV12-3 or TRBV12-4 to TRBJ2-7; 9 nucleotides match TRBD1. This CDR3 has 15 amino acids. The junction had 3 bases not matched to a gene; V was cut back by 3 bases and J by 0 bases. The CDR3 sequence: CASSFGTGSSYEQYF. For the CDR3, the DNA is TGTGCCAGCAGTTTCGGGACAGGGAGCTCCTACGAGCAGTACTTC.

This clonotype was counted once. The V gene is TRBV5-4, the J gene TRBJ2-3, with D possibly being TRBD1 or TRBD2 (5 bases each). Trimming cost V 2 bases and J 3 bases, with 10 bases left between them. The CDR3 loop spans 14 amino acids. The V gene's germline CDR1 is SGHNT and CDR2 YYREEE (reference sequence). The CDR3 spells CASSFPGRTDTQYF. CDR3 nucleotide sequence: TGTGCCAGCAGCTTTCCGGGGCGGACAGATACGCAGTATTTT.

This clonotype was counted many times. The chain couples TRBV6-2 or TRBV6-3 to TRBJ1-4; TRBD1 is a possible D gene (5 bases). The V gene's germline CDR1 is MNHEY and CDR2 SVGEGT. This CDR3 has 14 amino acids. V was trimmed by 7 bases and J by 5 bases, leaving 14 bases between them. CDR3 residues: CASTPGRENEKLFF. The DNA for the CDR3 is TGTGCCAGCACCCCGGGACGTGAGAATGAAAAACTGTTTTTT.

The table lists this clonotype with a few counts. The CDR3: CASSLRPENEKLFF. CDR3 in DNA: TGTGCCAGCAGTTTGAGACCAGAGAATGAAAAACTGTTTTTT. This chain links TRBV12-3 or TRBV12-4 with TRBJ1-4; D gene uncertain. V lost 3 bases and J 5 bases, leaving 10 bases between the germline ends. The CDR3 spans 14 residues.

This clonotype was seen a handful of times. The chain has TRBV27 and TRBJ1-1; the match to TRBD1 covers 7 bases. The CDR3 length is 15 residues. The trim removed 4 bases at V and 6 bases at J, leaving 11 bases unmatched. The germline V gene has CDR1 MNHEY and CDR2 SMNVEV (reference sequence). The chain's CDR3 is CASSSKQGRIAEAFF. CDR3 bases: TGTGCCAGCAGTTCTAAACAGGGGAGGATCGCTGAAGCTTTCTTT.

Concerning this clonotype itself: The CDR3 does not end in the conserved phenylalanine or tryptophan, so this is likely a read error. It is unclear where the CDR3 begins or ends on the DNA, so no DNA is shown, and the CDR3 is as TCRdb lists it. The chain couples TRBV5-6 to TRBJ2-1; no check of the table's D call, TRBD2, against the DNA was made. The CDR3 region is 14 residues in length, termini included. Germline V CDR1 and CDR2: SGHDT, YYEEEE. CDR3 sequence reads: CGSSPEGRHYEEFL.

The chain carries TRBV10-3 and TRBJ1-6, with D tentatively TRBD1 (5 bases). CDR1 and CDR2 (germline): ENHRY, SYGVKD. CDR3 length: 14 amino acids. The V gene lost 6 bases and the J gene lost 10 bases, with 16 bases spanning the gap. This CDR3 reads CAISSGLDYSPLHF. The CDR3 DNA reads TGTGCCATCAGCTCGGGACTCGACTACTCACCCCTCCACTTT.

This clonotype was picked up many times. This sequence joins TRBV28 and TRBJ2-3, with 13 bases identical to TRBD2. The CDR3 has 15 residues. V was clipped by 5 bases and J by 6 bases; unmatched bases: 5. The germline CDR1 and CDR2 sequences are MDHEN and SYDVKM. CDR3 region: CASSQLAGGSDTQYF. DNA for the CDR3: TGTGCCAGCAGTCAACTAGCGGGGGGGTCGGATACGCAGTATTTT.

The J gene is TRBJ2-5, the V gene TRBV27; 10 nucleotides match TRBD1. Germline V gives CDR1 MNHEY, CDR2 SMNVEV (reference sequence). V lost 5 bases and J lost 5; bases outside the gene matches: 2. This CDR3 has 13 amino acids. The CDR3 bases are TGTGCCAGCAGTCCGGGACAGGGGGAGACCCAGTACTTC. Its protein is CASSPGQGETQYF.

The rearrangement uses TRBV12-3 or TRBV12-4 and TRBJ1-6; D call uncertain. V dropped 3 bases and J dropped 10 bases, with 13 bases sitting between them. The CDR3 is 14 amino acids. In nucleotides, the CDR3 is TGTGCCAGCAGTTTGAACGGCCTAACATCACCCCTCCACTTT. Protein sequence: CASSLNGLTSPLHF.

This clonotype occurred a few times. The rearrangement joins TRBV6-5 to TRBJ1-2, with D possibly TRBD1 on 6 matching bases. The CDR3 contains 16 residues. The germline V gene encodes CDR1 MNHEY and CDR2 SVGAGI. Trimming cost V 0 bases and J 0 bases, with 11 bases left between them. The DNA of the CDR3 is TGTGCCAGCAGTTACTCCGGGACATTTGCTAACTATGGCTACACCTTC. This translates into CASSYSGTFANYGYTF.

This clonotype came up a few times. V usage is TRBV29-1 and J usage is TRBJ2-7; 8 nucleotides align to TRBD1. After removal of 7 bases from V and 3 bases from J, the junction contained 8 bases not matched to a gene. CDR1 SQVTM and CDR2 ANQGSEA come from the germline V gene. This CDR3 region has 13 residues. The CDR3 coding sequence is TGCAGCGCCCGAGCGACAGGGGACTACGAGCAGTACTTC. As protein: CSARATGDYEQYF.

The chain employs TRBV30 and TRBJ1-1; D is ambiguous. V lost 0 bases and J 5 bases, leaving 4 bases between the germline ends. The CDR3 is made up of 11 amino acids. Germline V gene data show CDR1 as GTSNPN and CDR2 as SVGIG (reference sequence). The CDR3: CAWSVWTEAFF. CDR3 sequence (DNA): TGTGCCTGGAGTGTTTGGACTGAAGCTTTCTTT.

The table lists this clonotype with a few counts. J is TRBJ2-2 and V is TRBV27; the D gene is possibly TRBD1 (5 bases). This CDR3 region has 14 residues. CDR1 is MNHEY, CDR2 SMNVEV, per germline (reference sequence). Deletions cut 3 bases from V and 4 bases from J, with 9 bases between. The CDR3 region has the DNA TGTGCCAGCAGTTTGCGACAGCTCACCGGGGAGCTGTTTTTT. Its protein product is CASSLRQLTGELFF.

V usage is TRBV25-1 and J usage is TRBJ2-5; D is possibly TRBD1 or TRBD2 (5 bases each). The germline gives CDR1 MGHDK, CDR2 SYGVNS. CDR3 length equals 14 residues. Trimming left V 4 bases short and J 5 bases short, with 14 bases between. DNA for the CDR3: TGTGCCAGCAGTGGTCGGGACCAAGGGGAGACCCAGTACTTC. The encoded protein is CASSGRDQGETQYF.

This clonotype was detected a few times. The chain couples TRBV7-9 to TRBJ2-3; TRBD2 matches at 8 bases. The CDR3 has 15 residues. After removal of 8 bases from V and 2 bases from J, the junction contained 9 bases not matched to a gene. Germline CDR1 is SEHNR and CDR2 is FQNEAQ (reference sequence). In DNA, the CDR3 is TGTGCCAGCCCCCGGAGCGGGGGCGCCACAGATACGCAGTATTTT. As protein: CASPRSGGATDTQYF.

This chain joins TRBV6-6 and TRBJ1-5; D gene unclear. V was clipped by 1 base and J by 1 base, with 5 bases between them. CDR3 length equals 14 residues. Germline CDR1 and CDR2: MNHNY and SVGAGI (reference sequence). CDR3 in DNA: TGTGCCAGCAGTTACTTGGACAGCAATCAGCCCCAGCATTTT. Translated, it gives CASSYLDSNQPQHF.

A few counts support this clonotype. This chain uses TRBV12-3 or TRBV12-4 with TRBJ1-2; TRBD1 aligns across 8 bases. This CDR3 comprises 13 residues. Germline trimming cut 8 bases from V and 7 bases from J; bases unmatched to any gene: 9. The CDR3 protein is CASGSSDRAGYTF. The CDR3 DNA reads TGTGCCAGCGGGTCATCGGACAGGGCTGGCTACACCTTC.

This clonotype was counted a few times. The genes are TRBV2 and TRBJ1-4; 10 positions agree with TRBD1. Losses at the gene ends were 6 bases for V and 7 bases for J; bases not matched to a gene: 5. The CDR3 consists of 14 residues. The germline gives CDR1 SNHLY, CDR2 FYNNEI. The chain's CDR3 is CASRETGGSEKLFF. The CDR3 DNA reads TGTGCCAGCAGAGAGACAGGGGGCAGTGAAAAACTGTTTTTT.